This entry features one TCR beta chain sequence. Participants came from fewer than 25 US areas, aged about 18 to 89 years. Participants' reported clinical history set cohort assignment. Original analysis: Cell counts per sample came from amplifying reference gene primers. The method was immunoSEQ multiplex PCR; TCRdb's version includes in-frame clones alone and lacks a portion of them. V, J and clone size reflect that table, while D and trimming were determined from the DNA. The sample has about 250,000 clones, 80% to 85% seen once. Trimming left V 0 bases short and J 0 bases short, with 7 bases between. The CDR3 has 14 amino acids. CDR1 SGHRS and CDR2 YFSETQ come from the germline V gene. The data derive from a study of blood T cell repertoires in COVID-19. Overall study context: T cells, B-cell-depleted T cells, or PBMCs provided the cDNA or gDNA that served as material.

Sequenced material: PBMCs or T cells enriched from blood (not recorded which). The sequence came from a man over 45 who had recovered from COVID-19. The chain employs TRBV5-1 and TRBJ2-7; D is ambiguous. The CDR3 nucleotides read TGCGCCAGCAGCTTGGAACAGTTCTCCTACGAGCAGTACTTC. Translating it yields CASSLEQFSYEQYF. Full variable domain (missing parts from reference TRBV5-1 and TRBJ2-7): KAGVTQTPRYLIKTRGQQVTLSCSPISGHRSVSWYQQTPGQGLQFLFEYFSETQRNKGNFPGRFSGRQFSNSRSEMNVSTLELGDSALYLCASSLEQFSYEQYFGPGTRLTVT.